The next 8 T cell receptor beta chains were all read from a single sample in a study of blood T cell repertoires in COVID-19. TCRdb's table, derived via immunoSEQ multiplex PCR, lists solely in-frame clones and lacks some. In the table there are about 400,000 clones, roughly 86% of which are singletons. Material for sequencing was peripheral blood. The source is a human donor in a cohort sampled during active COVID-19.

CDR3 loop: CASSLGRTVSGGLNEQFF. In nucleotides, the CDR3 is TGTGCCAGCAGCTTAGGCCGCACTGTTAGCGGGGGACTCAATGAGCAGTTCTTC. This sequence joins TRBV7-2 and TRBJ2-1; TRBD2 agrees at 9 bases. This CDR3 spans 18 amino acids. The junction had 13 bases not matched to a gene; V was cut back by 1 base and J by 6 bases. Germline CDR1 SGHTA, CDR2 FQGNSA.

This chain uses TRBV19 with TRBJ2-1; perhaps TRBD2 as D (6 bases). The CDR3 length is 16 residues. Per germline, CDR1 LNHDA and CDR2 SQIVND (reference sequence). Trimming pared 3 bases from V and 5 bases from J, leaving 17 bases between. In nucleotides, the CDR3 is TGTGCCAGTAGTATTGCGGGGTCAGGACTCAACAATGAGCAGTTCTTC. Amino acids: CASSIAGSGLNNEQFF.

The gene calls are TRBV7-6 and TRBJ2-7, with TRBD2 matching over 7 bases. Germline V lookup: CDR1 SGHVS, CDR2 FNYEAQ. Unmatched junction bases numbered 10, after V lost 5 bases and J lost 0 bases. The CDR3 length is 16 residues. CDR3 protein: CASSPSWGGSSYEQYF. CDR3 nucleotides: TGTGCCAGCAGCCCTTCTTGGGGGGGAAGCTCCTACGAGCAGTACTTC.

The V call is TRBV25-1, the J call TRBJ2-7; D is unclear. The V and J ends lost 3 bases and 0 bases respectively, with 3 bases between them. The CDR3 is 12 residues long. Germline V lookup: CDR1 MGHDK, CDR2 SYGVNS. The CDR3 is CASSERSYEQYF. The CDR3 bases are TGTGCCAGCAGTGAGCGCTCCTACGAGCAGTACTTC.

V is TRBV3-1 (or the pseudogene TRBV3-2) and J is TRBJ2-4, with 14 bases matching TRBD2. CDR3 length equals 17 residues. Germline loops: CDR1 LGHDT, CDR2 YNNKEL (reference sequence). Germline trimming cut 4 bases from V and 9 bases from J; bases unmatched to any gene: 11. CDR3 sequence (DNA): TGTGCCAGCAGCCCGGGACTAGCGGGGGCTAGGTCGGTCATTCAGTACTTC. Its protein product is CASSPGLAGARSVIQYF.

Comments on this clone: Other DNA sequences in this specimen translate into the identical CDR3. The chain links TRBV6-5 to TRBJ2-1; 12 bases line up with TRBD2. The CDR3 totals 14 residues. V gave up 5 bases and J gave up 6 bases; unmatched junction bases: 2. Looked up from germline, CDR1 is MNHEY and CDR2 is SVGAGI. CDR3 loop: CASSLAGGGNEQFF. The CDR3 nucleotides read TGTGCCAGCAGTCTAGCGGGAGGGGGCAATGAGCAGTTCTTC.

This chain joins TRBV3-1 (or the pseudogene TRBV3-2) and TRBJ2-1; tentative D call: TRBD2 (6 bases). The CDR3 runs 15 residues. Deletions cut 0 bases from V and 6 bases from J, with 12 bases between. Germline-derived CDR1 and CDR2 are LGHDT and YNNKEL (reference sequence). CDR3 nucleotides: TGTGCCAGCAGCCAAGATCGGGTAGCGGCCAATGAGCAGTTCTTC. Amino acid sequence: CASSQDRVAANEQFF.

The rearrangement joins TRBV6-5 to TRBJ2-7; D might be TRBD2 (5 bases). The CDR3 spans 11 residues. CDR1 is MNHEY and CDR2 is SVGAGI in the germline V gene. The V gene lost 7 bases and the J gene lost 2 bases, with 6 bases spanning the gap. The CDR3 region has the DNA TGTGCCAGCAACGGGGCCTACGAGCAGTACTTC. As protein: CASNGAYEQYF.